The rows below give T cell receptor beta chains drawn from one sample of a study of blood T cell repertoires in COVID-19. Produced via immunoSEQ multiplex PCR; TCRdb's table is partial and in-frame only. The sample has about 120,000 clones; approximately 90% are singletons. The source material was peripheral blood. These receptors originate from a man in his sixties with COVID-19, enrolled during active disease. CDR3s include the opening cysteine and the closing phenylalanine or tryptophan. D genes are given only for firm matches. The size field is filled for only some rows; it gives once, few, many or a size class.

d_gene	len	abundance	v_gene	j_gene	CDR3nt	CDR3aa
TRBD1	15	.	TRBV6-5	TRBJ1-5	TGTGCCATAACCGAGGGGGCTCGGAGCAATCAGCCCCAGCATTTT	CAITEGARSNQPQHF
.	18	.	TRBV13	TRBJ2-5	TGTGCCAGCAGCTTTCGGCGGGGGCGGTCAGGGTTCGGGATAACCCAGTACTTC	CASSFRRGRSGFGITQYF
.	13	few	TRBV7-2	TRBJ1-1	TGTGCCAGCAGCTTAGTGGAAAGAGGTGAAGTTTTCTTT	CASSLVERGEVFF
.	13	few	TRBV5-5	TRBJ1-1	TGTGCCAGCAGCAAGACAGAGAACACTGAAGCTTTCTTT	CASSKTENTEAFF
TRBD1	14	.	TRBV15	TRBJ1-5	TGTGCCACCAGCATCGGGACAGGGGCTCAGCCCCAGCATTTT	CATSIGTGAQPQHF
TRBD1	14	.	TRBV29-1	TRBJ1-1	TGCAGCGCCGAACGGACAGGGACCCCCGCTGAAGCTTTCTTT	CSAERTGTPAEAFF
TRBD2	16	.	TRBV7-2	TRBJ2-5	TGTGCCAGCAGTAAACCTAGCGGGGCCTTAGGGGAGACCCAGTACTTC	CASSKPSGALGETQYF
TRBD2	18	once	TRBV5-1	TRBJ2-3	TGCGCCAGCAGCTTCGGGACTAGCGGGAGACCCCGCACAGATACGCAGTATTTT	CASSFGTSGRPRTDTQYF
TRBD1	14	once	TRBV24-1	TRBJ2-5	TGTGCCACCAGGGGGACAGGGGGCGCAGAGACCCAGTACTTC	CATRGTGGAETQYF
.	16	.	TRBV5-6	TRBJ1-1	TGTGCCAGCAGCCGCTCGGTGGGGGGGTCATTCACTGAAGCTTTCTTT	CASSRSVGGSFTEAFF
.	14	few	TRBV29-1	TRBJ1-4	TGCAGCGCCGGGGGTTCAGGAAATAATGAAAAACTGTTTTTT	CSAGGSGNNEKLFF
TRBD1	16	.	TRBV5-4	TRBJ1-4	TGTGCCAGCAGCACCGGGACAGGGTTTGGGAATGAAAAACTGTTTTTT	CASSTGTGFGNEKLFF
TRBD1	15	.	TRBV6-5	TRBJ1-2	TGTGCCAGCAGTCACTCAACGACAGGGAACTATGGCTACACCTTC	CASSHSTTGNYGYTF
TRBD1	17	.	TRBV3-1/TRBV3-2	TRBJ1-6	TGTGCCAGCCGCTTGGGAGACAGGGGATCCTATAATTCACCCCTCCACTTT	CASRLGDRGSYNSPLHF
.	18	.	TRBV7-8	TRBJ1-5	TGTGCCAGCAGCTTCATTCAGGGCGCTATGTCGGGCAATCAGCCCCAGCATTTT	CASSFIQGAMSGNQPQHF
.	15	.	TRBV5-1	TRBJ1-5	TGCGCCAGCAGCTTTGATACAGGGAAAAATCAGCCCCAGCATTTT	CASSFDTGKNQPQHF
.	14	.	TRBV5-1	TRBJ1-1	TGCGCCAGCAGCTTAGTGGACATGAACACTGAAGCTTTCTTT	CASSLVDMNTEAFF
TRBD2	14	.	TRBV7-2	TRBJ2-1	TGTGCCAGCAGCTTAGATGGCGGGGGGGCCCCCAAGTTCTTC	CASSLDGGGAPKFF
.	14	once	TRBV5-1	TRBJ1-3	TGCGCCAGCAGCTTGCAGGGGACTGGAAACACCATATATTTT	CASSLQGTGNTIYF
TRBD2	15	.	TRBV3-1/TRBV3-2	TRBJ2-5	TGTGCCAGCAGCCAAGATCGGACTAGCCTTCAGACCCAGTACTTC	CASSQDRTSLQTQYF
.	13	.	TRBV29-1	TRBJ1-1	TGCAGCGTTGAAATAAGGGGGGGGACTGAAGCTTTCTTT	CSVEIRGGTEAFF
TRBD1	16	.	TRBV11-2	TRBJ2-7	TGTGCCAGCACGAGCCCCGGACAGGGGGCGTCCTACGAGCAGTACTTC	CASTSPGQGASYEQYF
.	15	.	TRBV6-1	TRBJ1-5	TGTGCCAGCAGTGAGGCCGACAGCCGCCGTCAGCCCCAGCATTTT	CASSEADSRRQPQHF
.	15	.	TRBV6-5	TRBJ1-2	TGTGCCAGCAGTTCCTACAGGGACCGCTACTATGGCTACACCTTC	CASSSYRDRYYGYTF
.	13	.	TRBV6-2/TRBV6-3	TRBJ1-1	TGTGCCAGCAGTTACGTCGGGGACACTGAAGCTTTCTTT	CASSYVGDTEAFF
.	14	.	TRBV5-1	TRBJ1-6	TGCGCCAGCAGCTTGGGACAGGTCAATTCACCCCTCCACTTT	CASSLGQVNSPLHF
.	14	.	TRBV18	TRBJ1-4	TGTGCCAGCTCACCACCTTACAGTAATGAAAAACTGTTTTTT	CASSPPYSNEKLFF
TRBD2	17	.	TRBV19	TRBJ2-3	TGTGCCAGTAGTATCGGGCTAGCGGGGGGAGGGTCAGATACGCAGTATTTT	CASSIGLAGGGSDTQYF
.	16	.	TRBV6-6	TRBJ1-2	TGTGCCAGCAGTTACGGGAGCGCCGGCGCATCCTATGGCTACACCTTC	CASSYGSAGASYGYTF
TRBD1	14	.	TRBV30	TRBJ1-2	TGTGCCTGGAGTTTAACCCGGGACAGGGGTGGCTACACCTTC	CAWSLTRDRGGYTF
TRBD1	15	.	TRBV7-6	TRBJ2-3	TGTGCCAGCAGCCCCCTGGGACAGGGTAAAGATACGCAGTATTTT	CASSPLGQGKDTQYF
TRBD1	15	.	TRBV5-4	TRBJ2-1	TGTGCCAGCAGCTTAGGGACAGGGCGGAACAATGAGCAGTTCTTC	CASSLGTGRNNEQFF
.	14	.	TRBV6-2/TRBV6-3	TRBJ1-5	TGTGCCAGCAGTTACGGAGGCCGCAATCAGCCCCAGCATTTT	CASSYGGRNQPQHF
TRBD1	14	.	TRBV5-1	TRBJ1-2	TGCGCCAGCAGCCCTGGCCAGGGGGCAGATGGCTACACCTTC	CASSPGQGADGYTF
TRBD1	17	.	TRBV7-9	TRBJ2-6	TGTGCCAGCAGCTCCGGGACAGGGGGGTCTGGGGCCAACGTCCTGACTTTC	CASSSGTGGSGANVLTF
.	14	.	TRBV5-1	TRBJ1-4	TGCGCCAGCAGCTTGGGTCAGACTAATGAAAAACTGTTTTTT	CASSLGQTNEKLFF
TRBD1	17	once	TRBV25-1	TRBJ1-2	TGTGCCAGCAGTGAATATAAGGGGACAGGGGTTTCTCTTGGCTACACCTTC	CASSEYKGTGVSLGYTF
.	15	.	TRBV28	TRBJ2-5	TGTGCCAGCAGGATTGTCGGAGGGGGCAGTGAGACCCAGTACTTC	CASRIVGGGSETQYF
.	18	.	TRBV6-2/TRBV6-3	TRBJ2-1	TGTGCCAGCAGTTACGAGGGTGGTTGGCAGGGGAATGACAATGAGCAGTTCTTC	CASSYEGGWQGNDNEQFF
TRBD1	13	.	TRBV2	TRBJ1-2	TGTGCCAGGTCGCCGGGACAGAGTTATGGCTACACCTTC	CARSPGQSYGYTF
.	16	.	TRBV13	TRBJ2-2	TGTGCCAGCAGCTCCCCCGGGGGGCATGGCACCGGGGAGCTGTTTTTT	CASSSPGGHGTGELFF